These T cell receptor beta chains were read from a single sample in a study of blood T cell repertoires in COVID-19. Using immunoSEQ multiplex PCR, the repertoire was profiled, and TCRdb retains in-frame clones only, with some absent. The repertoire holds 200,000 to 250,000 clones, 85% to 90% seen once, with roughly 3% in the top ten. Sequences were obtained from peripheral blood. Receptors were obtained from a man aged 30-40 years with COVID-19, enrolled during active disease. Each CDR3 is given with its conserved first and last residue. Each record gives: clone size, J gene, V gene, D gene, CDR3 protein, CDR3 DNA. A D gene is named only where the DNA matches it firmly. Size tells how often a clone was seen (once, few, many) or the class of an expanded clone, and some rows leave it out.

clone size: .
J gene: TRBJ1-1
V gene: TRBV4-2
D gene: .
CDR3 protein: CASSPRGFNTEAFF
CDR3 DNA: TGTGCCAGCAGCCCCCGGGGGTTTAACACTGAAGCTTTCTTT

clone size: .
J gene: TRBJ2-7
V gene: TRBV6-2/TRBV6-3
D gene: .
CDR3 protein: CASSYSGLGVYEQYF
CDR3 DNA: TGTGCCAGCAGTTACAGCGGGCTTGGGGTCTACGAGCAGTACTTC

clone size: .
J gene: TRBJ1-1
V gene: TRBV7-2
D gene: .
CDR3 protein: CASSLVAGLGRPKAEAFF
CDR3 DNA: TGTGCCAGCAGCTTAGTCGCGGGGTTAGGCAGACCGAAAGCTGAAGCTTTCTTT

clone size: .
J gene: TRBJ2-7
V gene: TRBV29-1
D gene: TRBD1
CDR3 protein: CSVEFRNEGARVYYEQYF
CDR3 DNA: TGCAGCGTTGAGTTCCGTAATGAGGGGGCGCGGGTCTACTACGAGCAGTACTTC

clone size: .
J gene: TRBJ1-2
V gene: TRBV6-5
D gene: .
CDR3 protein: CASSYGVGYGYTF
CDR3 DNA: TGTGCCAGCAGTTACGGAGTTGGCTATGGCTACACCTTC

clone size: .
J gene: TRBJ2-7
V gene: TRBV7-2
D gene: TRBD1
CDR3 protein: CASSLAAGTGSYEQYF
CDR3 DNA: TGTGCCAGCAGCTTAGCGGCCGGGACAGGGTCATACGAGCAGTACTTC

clone size: .
J gene: TRBJ2-1
V gene: TRBV5-8
D gene: .
CDR3 protein: CASSLVRGQFF
CDR3 DNA: TGTGCCAGCAGCTTGGTCAGGGGGCAGTTCTTC

clone size: .
J gene: TRBJ1-3
V gene: TRBV25-1
D gene: .
CDR3 protein: CASSGSTAMSGNTIYF
CDR3 DNA: TGTGCCAGCAGTGGATCGACAGCCATGTCTGGAAACACCATATATTTT

clone size: .
J gene: TRBJ1-1
V gene: TRBV6-5
D gene: .
CDR3 protein: CASSYQGWTEAFF
CDR3 DNA: TGTGCCAGCAGTTACCAGGGTTGGACTGAAGCTTTCTTT

clone size: .
J gene: TRBJ1-1
V gene: TRBV7-2
D gene: .
CDR3 protein: CASSLIVSRGMNTEAFF
CDR3 DNA: TGTGCCAGCAGCTTAATAGTGTCTCGGGGGATGAACACTGAAGCTTTCTTT

clone size: .
J gene: TRBJ1-2
V gene: TRBV4-3
D gene: .
CDR3 protein: CASSQETGTYGYTF
CDR3 DNA: TGCGCCAGCAGCCAAGAGACAGGAACCTATGGCTACACCTTC

clone size: .
J gene: TRBJ2-7
V gene: TRBV28
D gene: TRBD1
CDR3 protein: CASRKSGRGTYEQYF
CDR3 DNA: TGTGCCAGCAGGAAATCCGGCAGGGGGACCTACGAGCAGTACTTC

clone size: once
J gene: TRBJ2-1
V gene: TRBV3-1/TRBV3-2
D gene: TRBD2
CDR3 protein: CASSHETSGGPLYNEQFF
CDR3 DNA: TGTGCCAGCAGCCATGAGACTAGCGGGGGGCCACTATACAATGAGCAGTTCTTC

clone size: .
J gene: TRBJ2-3
V gene: TRBV7-3
D gene: .
CDR3 protein: CASSLPRSDTQYF
CDR3 DNA: TGTGCCAGCAGCTTACCCCGTTCAGATACGCAGTATTTT

clone size: .
J gene: TRBJ1-3
V gene: TRBV13
D gene: TRBD1
CDR3 protein: CASSFGTGGGSGNTIYF
CDR3 DNA: TGTGCCAGCAGCTTTGGGACAGGGGGCGGCTCTGGAAACACCATATATTTT

clone size: .
J gene: TRBJ2-1
V gene: TRBV10-3
D gene: TRBD2
CDR3 protein: CAISEPLAGAYNEQFF
CDR3 DNA: TGTGCCATCAGTGAACCTCTAGCGGGGGCCTACAATGAGCAGTTCTTC